This record covers a single T cell receptor beta chain. This entry belongs to a study of CD8+ T cells in alopecia areata. Study-level background: Oral tofacitinib (5 to 10 mg twice daily) was administered to treated patients.

Extracted RNA was reverse transcribed, and the resulting cDNA served as sequencing template. The protocol was immunoSEQ multiplex PCR, while the TCRdb copy is restricted to in-frame clones and leaves out a portion. The data hold 80,000 to 100,000 clones, with around two fifths observed a single time. The CDR3 loop spans 11 amino acids. Germline V gives CDR1 SGHAT, CDR2 FQNNGV. V lost 5 bases and J 5 bases, leaving 6 bases between the germline ends. Sequencing was carried out using CD4+ T cells sorted from blood. The rearrangement joins TRBV11-2 to TRBJ2-5; D gene unclear. This TCR was sampled from a human donor with alopecia areata. DNA of the CDR3: TGTGCCAGCAGCGCCTCGGAGACCCAGTACTTC. This sequence encodes CASSASETQYF.